This T cell receptor (beta chain) was obtained from a study of shared clonotypes between healthy human individuals (dated by TCRdb to about 2020). Notes on the research overall: Three men and a couple of women, aged 18 to 49 years, made up the cohort. The study deeply sequenced blood TCR repertoires of several healthy adults to estimate repertoire size and the extent of clonotype sharing between individuals. For each donor, CD4 naive and CD4 memory were each given three plates, CD8 naive was given two plates, and CD8 memory was given one plate. Each donor's leukapheresis produced roughly between about 0.8 and 8.9 billion PBMCs. To increase sequencing depth and limit assay-specific biases, TCR repertoire library preparation and sequencing were carried out by different laboratories using diverse techniques. Points the paper makes about the study in general: Clonotypes shared by all four sorted-subset donors showed higher generation probabilities than non-shared clonotypes. Even with the large sequencing depth, rarefaction of the sorted-subset datasets indicated that sequencing was incomplete. Based on pairwise subsampling, the degree of clonotype sharing among donors was expected to be affected by sequencing depth. Sharing across several donors was observed for approximately 4.6% of naive CD4, less than 4% of naive CD8, roughly 2.3% of memory CD4, and approximately 0.41% of memory CD8 clonotypes. Because the study included only a small number of donors, the genetic and exposure-history diversity represented was limited. Sampling was limited to blood, and TCR repertoires in tissue likely differ from TCR repertoires in blood. Naive subsets generally had larger estimated clonotype richness than memory subsets.

Sequences SGDLS (CDR1) and YYNGEE (CDR2) are obtained from the germline V gene. Trimming removed 4 bases from V and 1 base from J, leaving 9 bases between the germline ends. From the cysteine through the phenylalanine, the CDR3 covers 14 amino acids. Only the CDR3 region is kept as DNA, spanning 42 bases read in frame from base 1. With respect to this clone: The antigen it recognizes is unknown. Within one base of it there is no much larger clone, and no base qualities were kept.

Donors were healthy HIV-negative adults with no recently reported acute infections or vaccinations. Every donor was a Caucasian adult residing in Nashville, Tennessee, USA. CD4+ T cells were enriched by magnetic negative selection; naive cells were then positively selected on CD45RA, and the negative fraction formed the memory subset. Blood was collected by leukapheresis, and PBMCs were isolated by Ficoll-Histopaque density gradient centrifugation and then cryopreserved in liquid nitrogen vapor phase. Purity and quantity of every magnetically sorted T cell population were checked by analytical flow cytometry. Each sorted fraction had its genomic DNA isolated and then quantified by UV absorbance on a Nanodrop 2000c. Using the deep immunoSEQ assay, multiplex PCR amplified TCR CDR3 regions from genomic DNA. Extracted genomic DNA from each cell subset was distributed evenly across all wells of several immunoSEQ 96-well plates, and each plate was treated as a replicate. For sorted subsets, around 200 ng genomic DNA, equal to 25,000 to 35,000 T cell genomes, was loaded into each replicate PCR. The purified libraries were quantified using a Qubit 3.0 fluorometer, sized with a Bioanalyzer 2100, and then quantified again using the KAPA Library Quantification kit. Each immunoSEQ 96-well plate was sequenced on its own single-read 150-cycle Illumina NextSeq 550 flow cell. The authors' analysis ran thus. Because the immunoSEQ output included only junctional sequences and no quality scores, the filtering could not be the same as the filtering used for full-length reads. To assign V/J genes and CDR3, sequences were annotated using PyIR, a Python wrapper for IgBLAST v1.9, with IMGT germline references. Reads were removed for weak V/J assignments (E-value above 1e-6), missing CDR3, stop codons, out-of-frame junctions, or ambiguous translated residues. A V3J clonotype was defined by an identical inferred V gene, J gene, and CDR3 amino acid sequence. To compute the percentage overlap between repertoires, the number of shared unique clonotypes was divided by the size of the smaller repertoire. Repertoire richness was assessed with RTK rarefaction, the Chao1 estimator, and Recon v2.1 estimates of unobserved clonotypes. For all TCRbeta clonotypes obtained by the gDNA method from a few donors, generation probabilities were computed with OLGA. TCRdb limited this immuneACCESS table to in-frame rearrangements with V and J called. A share of clones is missing; checked studies link under half to unresolved V genes, and the rest is unexplained. V and J calls and clone size are given by that table; D and trimming were obtained from the DNA. This sample comprises 1,500,000 or so clones, approximately 98.5% of them detected only once. Of the sample, around 0.38% is held by the ten largest clones.

This sequence uses TRBV9 and TRBJ2-1; TRBD2 is possibly the D segment (5 matching bases). The TCR was taken from a man aged 30-40 years in good health. What was sequenced was naive CD4+ T cells sorted from blood. The sample's cell subset or site, from its label and the paper: CD45RA+ positively selected. The CDR3 is CASSITGSYNEQFF. The bases are TGTGCCAGCAGCATAACGGGATCCTACAATGAGCAGTTCTTC.